The rows below give T cell receptor beta chains drawn from one sample of a study of read filtering for tumor transcriptome and immune sequencing. In TCRdb, the reads were re-called with MiXCR into one record per CDR3 protein. The sample holds some 130,000 distinct CDR3 sequences; around 14% are singletons and the top ten take around 8.2%. Sequencing input: a population of CD138-negative cells sorted from bone marrow. Every receptor here comes from a donor aged 40 or over with multiple myeloma. CDR3s include the opening cysteine and the closing phenylalanine or tryptophan. The D gene is left open where the match is weak. Clone size appears in some rows only: once, few, many, or a class for an expanded clone.

TRBJ2-7,.,many,TRBV5-1,CASSLVVTGSHEQYF,TGCGCCAGCAGCTTGGTTGTGACAGGCTCCCACGAGCAGTACTTC
TRBJ2-5,.,many,TRBV12-3/TRBV12-4,CASMQQASGTQYF,TGTGCCAGCATGCAACAGGCCTCCGGGACCCAGTACTTC
TRBJ2-1,TRBD2,many,TRBV7-9,CASSLGLAGERGEQFF,TGTGCCAGCAGCTTAGGTTTAGCGGGAGAGAGAGGTGAGCAGTTCTTC
TRBJ2-1,TRBD2,few,TRBV9,CASSHPRLAGESYNEQFF,TGTGCCAGCAGCCATCCACGGCTAGCGGGAGAGTCCTACAATGAGCAGTTCTTC
TRBJ2-5,TRBD2,.,TRBV7-9,CASRKGLAGVFQETQYF,TGTGCCAGCAGAAAAGGACTAGCGGGAGTTTTCCAAGAGACCCAGTACTTC
TRBJ2-1,.,many,TRBV4-1,CASSGLISYNEQFF,TGCGCCAGCAGCGGACTTATCTCCTACAATGAGCAGTTCTTC
TRBJ2-5,.,.,TRBV6-1,CASSEVGTGFSGRGGTQYF,TGTGCCAGCAGTGAAGTGGGGACGGGTTTCTCAGGGAGGGGGGGGACCCAGTACTTC
TRBJ2-3,.,many,TRBV19,CASSIPSNLTDTQYF,TGTGCCAGTAGTATCCCTAGCAATCTTACAGATACGCAGTATTTT
TRBJ2-7,.,many,TRBV29-1,CSVDFGKSSYEQYF,TGCAGCGTTGACTTTGGCAAGAGCTCCTACGAGCAGTACTTC
TRBJ2-1,.,many,TRBV10-2,CASSRTVRMNEQFF,TGCGCCAGCAGTAGGACAGTAAGAATGAATGAGCAGTTCTTC
TRBJ2-1,TRBD2,many,TRBV27,CASSLKTPGLGFYNEQFF,TGTGCCAGCAGTTTAAAAACTCCGGGACTAGGTTTCTACAATGAGCAGTTCTTC
TRBJ2-2,.,many,TRBV6-1,CASSREPNTGELFF,TGTGCCAGCAGTCGGGAACCGAACACCGGGGAGCTGTTTTTT
TRBJ1-1,.,many,TRBV5-6,CASSLVGQGIMNTEAFF,TGTGCCAGCAGCTTGGTAGGGCAGGGGATCATGAACACTGAAGCTTTCTTT
TRBJ2-7,.,few,TRBV5-4,CASSFAETYEQYF,TGTGCCAGCAGCTTTGCTGAGACCTACGAGCAGTACTTC
TRBJ1-2,TRBD1,many,TRBV20-1,CSARDPRTGLNYGYTF,TGCAGTGCTAGAGACCCTCGGACAGGCCTAAACTATGGCTACACCTTC
TRBJ2-3,.,many,TRBV4-1,CASSQDPGDTQYF,TGCGCCAGCAGCCAAGACCCTGGGGATACGCAGTATTTT
TRBJ2-5,.,many,TRBV20-1,CSASQGWESAQYF,TGCAGTGCTAGCCAGGGGTGGGAGAGCGCCCAGTACTTC
TRBJ2-3,.,many,TRBV7-2,CASSSWMDTQYF,TGTGCCAGCAGCTCCTGGATGGATACGCAGTATTTT
TRBJ1-5,.,many,TRBV30,CAWAPGHIPYSNQPQHF,TGTGCCTGGGCCCCGGGACACATTCCTTATAGCAATCAGCCCCAGCATTTT
TRBJ2-5,TRBD1,.,TRBV15,CAISRDRGTGEKTQYF,TGTGCCATCAGCAGAGATAGGGGCACAGGGGAAAAGACCCAGTACTTC
TRBJ2-5,TRBD2,few,TRBV20-1,CSANDRRELQETQYF,TGCAGTGCTAATGACCGGCGGGAGCTCCAAGAGACCCAGTACTTC
TRBJ2-1,TRBD1,many,TRBV7-9,CASSLVSAGGNEQFF,TGTGCCAGCAGCTTAGTGTCGGCAGGGGGAAATGAGCAGTTCTTC
TRBJ2-3,.,many,TRBV20-1,CSAIPRDPNTDTQYF,TGCAGTGCTATACCCAGAGACCCTAACACAGATACGCAGTATTTT
TRBJ1-5,.,many,TRBV7-2,CASSLLNGGFNQPQHF,TGTGCCAGCAGCTTATTAAATGGGGGGTTCAATCAGCCCCAGCATTTT